This TCR beta chain is from a study of blood T cell repertoires in COVID-19. On the study more broadly: Samples came from the United States, Italy and Spain, spanning acute and convalescent COVID-19.

Per the original data handling: Scientists estimated how many nucleated cells there were by amplifying reference gene primers. Method: immunoSEQ multiplex PCR; TCRdb's copy keeps in-frame clones and lacks some. V, J and clone size are those of that table, while D and trimming were read from the DNA. Of some 270,000 clones listed, 70% to 90% were seen once; the top ten hold 3.5% to 4.5%. Participants spanned ages about 18 to 90 years and resided in roughly 26 US areas. Cohorts were based on clinical histories the participants reported. This sequence was found in a woman between 25 and 40 years old who had recovered from COVID-19. The sequencing sample was made of PBMCs or T cells enriched from blood (not recorded which).

In nucleotides, the CDR3 is TGTGCCAGCAGTAATCACAGGGAGAACACTGAAGCTTTCTTT. It is translated as CASSNHRENTEAFF. The V call is TRBV27, the J call TRBJ1-1, with a weak D call TRBD1 (6 bases). Looked up from germline, CDR1 is MNHEY and CDR2 is SMNVEV (reference sequence). Trimming pared 5 bases from V and 1 base from J, leaving 11 bases between. The CDR3 runs to 14 residues.